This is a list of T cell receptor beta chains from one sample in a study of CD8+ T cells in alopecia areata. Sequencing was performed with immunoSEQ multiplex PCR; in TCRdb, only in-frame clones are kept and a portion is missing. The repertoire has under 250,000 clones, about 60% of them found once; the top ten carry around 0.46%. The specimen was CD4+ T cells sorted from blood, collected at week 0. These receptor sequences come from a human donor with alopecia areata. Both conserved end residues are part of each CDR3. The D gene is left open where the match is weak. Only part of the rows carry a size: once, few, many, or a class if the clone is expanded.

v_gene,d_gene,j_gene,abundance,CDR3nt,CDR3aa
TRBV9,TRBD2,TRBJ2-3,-,TGTGCCAGCAAGCGGGGAAGCACAGATACGCAGTATTTT,CASKRGSTDTQYF
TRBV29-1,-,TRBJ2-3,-,TGCAGCGTCGGGGGCAGAACCACAGATACGCAGTATTTT,CSVGGRTTDTQYF
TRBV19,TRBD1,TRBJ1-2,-,TGTGCCAGTAGTACAGGACAGGGCCCCTATGGCTACACCTTC,CASSTGQGPYGYTF
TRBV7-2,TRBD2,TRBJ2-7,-,TGTGCCAGCAGCTTTCGGGCTAGCGGGAGAGGCGAGCAGTACTTC,CASSFRASGRGEQYF
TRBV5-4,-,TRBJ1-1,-,TGTGCCAGCAGCTTGGGACAGATCAACACTGAAGCTTTCTTT,CASSLGQINTEAFF
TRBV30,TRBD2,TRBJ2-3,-,TGTGCCTGGAGTCAGGCGGCGGGAGGCTACACAGATACGCAGTATTTT,CAWSQAAGGYTDTQYF
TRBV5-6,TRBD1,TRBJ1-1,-,TGTGCCAGCAGCTTCGGGGCGTGGGGACAGGGACGGAGCACTGAAGCTTTCTTT,CASSFGAWGQGRSTEAFF
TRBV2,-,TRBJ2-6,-,TGTGCCAGCTATCGGGGAGTCTCCGGGGCCAACGTCCTGACTTTC,CASYRGVSGANVLTF
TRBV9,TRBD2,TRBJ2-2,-,TGTGCCAGCAGCTTTACTAGCGGGGTAGCTGCCGGGGAGCTGTTTTTT,CASSFTSGVAAGELFF
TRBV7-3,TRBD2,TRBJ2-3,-,TGTGCCAGCAGCGTGACCGGGAGGGGCGATACGCAGTATTTT,CASSVTGRGDTQYF
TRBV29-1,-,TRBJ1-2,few,TGCAGCGTCCTAATGGGGCCAACTAATGGCTACACCTTC,CSVLMGPTNGYTF
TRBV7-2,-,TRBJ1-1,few,TGTGCCAGCAGCTTAGGGGCAGGGCTAGGCACTGAAGCTTTCTTT,CASSLGAGLGTEAFF
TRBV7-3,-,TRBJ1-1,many,TGTGCCAGCAGCCTCGCTGGGTACGGTGAAGCTTTCTTT,CASSLAGYGEAFF
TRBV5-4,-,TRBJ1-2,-,TGTGCCAGCAGCTCGACCTCGGGGGGGCGCTTCTATGGCTACACCTTC,CASSSTSGGRFYGYTF
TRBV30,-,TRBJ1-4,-,TGTGCCTGGAATGTGGCACGAAATGAAAAACTGTTTTTT,CAWNVARNEKLFF
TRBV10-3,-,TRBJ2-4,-,TGTGCCATCAGTGAGTGGGGCAGCCAAGCCAAAAACATTCAGTACTTC,CAISEWGSQAKNIQYF
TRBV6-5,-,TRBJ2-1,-,TGTGCCAGCAGTTACGGGGGGCGGGGAAACTACAATGAGCAGTTCTTC,CASSYGGRGNYNEQFF
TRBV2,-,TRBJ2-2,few,TGTGCCAGCAGTGAGACTGCGGGGGAGCTGTTTTTT,CASSETAGELFF
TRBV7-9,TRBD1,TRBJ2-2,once,TGTGCCAGCATAGGACAGGACCGCACCGGGGAGCTGTTTTTT,CASIGQDRTGELFF
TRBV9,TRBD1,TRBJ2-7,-,TGTGCCAGCAGCGTAGACCCGGGACAGGGGGCCTACGAGCAGTACTTC,CASSVDPGQGAYEQYF
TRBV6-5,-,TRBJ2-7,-,TGTGCCAGCAGTTTCACTAGTTGGGGCGAGCAGTACTTC,CASSFTSWGEQYF
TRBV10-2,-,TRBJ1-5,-,TGCGCCAGCAGTGCCCTGGAAGGGCAGCCCCAGCATTTT,CASSALEGQPQHF
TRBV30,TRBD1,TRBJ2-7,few,TGTGCCTGGTCGCTGACAGGGGGCCACGAGCAGTACTTC,CAWSLTGGHEQYF
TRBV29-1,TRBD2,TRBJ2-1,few,TGCAGCGTTGGGACTAGTGGGAATGAGCAGTTCTTC,CSVGTSGNEQFF
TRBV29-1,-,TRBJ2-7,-,TGCAGCGTTGAACCGGGGACTGCGGGCTACGAGCAGTACTTC,CSVEPGTAGYEQYF
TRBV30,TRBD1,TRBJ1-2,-,TGTGCCTGGGCCCGTCAGGACAGGAACTTCAACTATGGCTACACCTTC,CAWARQDRNFNYGYTF
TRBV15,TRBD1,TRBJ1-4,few,TGTGCCACCAGCATTCGCCCAGGGGGAACTAATGAAAAACTGTTTTTT,CATSIRPGGTNEKLFF
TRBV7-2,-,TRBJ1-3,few,TGTGCCAGCAGTTCGTCCCTATGGGACACCATATATTTT,CASSSSLWDTIYF
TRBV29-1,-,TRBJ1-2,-,TGCAGCGTTGTATTCGCAGCGGCTAACTATGGCTACACCTTC,CSVVFAAANYGYTF
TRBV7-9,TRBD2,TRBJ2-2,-,TGTGCCAGCACCGGGCTCGGGGGGGCCACGAACACCGGGGAGCTGTTTTTT,CASTGLGGATNTGELFF
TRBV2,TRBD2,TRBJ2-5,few,TGTGCCAGCAGTGGACTAGCGGGTGTTCAAGAGACCCAGTACTTC,CASSGLAGVQETQYF
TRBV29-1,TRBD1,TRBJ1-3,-,TGCAGCGCGGGGACAGCAAAGTGGAACACCATATATTTT,CSAGTAKWNTIYF
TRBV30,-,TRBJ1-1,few,TGTGCCTGGAGCAGGGACATGAACACTGAAGCTTTCTTT,CAWSRDMNTEAFF
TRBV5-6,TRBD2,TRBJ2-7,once,TGTGCCAGCAGCTTGCGGCTAGCGGGACATCGATCCGAGCAGTACTTC,CASSLRLAGHRSEQYF
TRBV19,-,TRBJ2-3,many,TGTGCCACTTCTCAGGGAGCTCCAGATACGCAGTATTTT,CATSQGAPDTQYF
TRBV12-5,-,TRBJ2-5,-,TGTGCTAGTGGACCGGGAGCTCAAGAGACCCAGTACTTC,CASGPGAQETQYF
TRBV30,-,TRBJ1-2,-,TGTGCCTGGAGTGTCGCTAGCGGCTACACCTTC,CAWSVASGYTF
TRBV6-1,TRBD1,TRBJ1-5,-,TGTGCCAGCAGAGCCCCGGACAGGGGGGATCAGCCCCAGCATTTT,CASRAPDRGDQPQHF
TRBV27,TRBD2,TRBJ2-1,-,TGTGCCAGCAGTGGGACTAGCGGGGGGGCCGCCTACAATGAGCAGTTCTTC,CASSGTSGGAAYNEQFF
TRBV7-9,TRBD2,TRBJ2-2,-,TGTGCCAGCACCCGGACTAGCGGGACCTTAACCGGGGAGCTGTTTTTT,CASTRTSGTLTGELFF
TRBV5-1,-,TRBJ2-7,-,TGCGCCAGCAGCCCCTATCGGGGCGAGCAGTACTTC,CASSPYRGEQYF
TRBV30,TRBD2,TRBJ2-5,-,TGTGCCTGGAGTGTACTAGCGGGAGGGCCCCAAGAGACCCAGTACTTC,CAWSVLAGGPQETQYF
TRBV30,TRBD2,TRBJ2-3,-,TGTGCCTGGAGTGTGCTAGCGGGAGGTGGCACAGATACGCAGTATTTT,CAWSVLAGGGTDTQYF
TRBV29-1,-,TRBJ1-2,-,TGCAGCGTTGAGTCCGGGTACAGCTATGGCTACACCTTC,CSVESGYSYGYTF
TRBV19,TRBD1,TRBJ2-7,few,TGTGCCAGTAGTAACCGACAGGGGAGAGTTCGCGAGCAGTACTTC,CASSNRQGRVREQYF
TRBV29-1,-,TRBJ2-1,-,TGCAGCGTTGATCCGGGGCGCCGAAATGAGCAGTTCTTC,CSVDPGRRNEQFF
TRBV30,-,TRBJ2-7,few,TGTGCCTGGAGTGGGTTCAGCTCGACCTACGAGCAGTACTTC,CAWSGFSSTYEQYF
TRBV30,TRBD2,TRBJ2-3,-,TGTGCCTGGAGTCCGGGACTAGCTCCCACAGATACGCAGTATTTT,CAWSPGLAPTDTQYF
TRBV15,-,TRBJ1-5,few,TGTGCCACCAGCAGAGCCCAAATGGGACCTTTATCTTCTCAGCCCCAGCATTTT,CATSRAQMGPLSSQPQHF
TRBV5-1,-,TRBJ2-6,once,TGCGCCAGCAGCTTGGGCAGGGCTGGGGCCAACGTCCTGACTTTC,CASSLGRAGANVLTF
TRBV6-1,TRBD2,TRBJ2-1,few,TGTGCCACCTTAGCGGGAGTACGGGCTGGGGAGCAGTTCTTC,CATLAGVRAGEQFF
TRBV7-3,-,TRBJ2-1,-,TGTGCCAGCAGCTTAACGGAGTCAAATGAGCAGTTCTTC,CASSLTESNEQFF
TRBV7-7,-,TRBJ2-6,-,TGTGCTAGCAGCTTAGGTGGGGCCAACGTCCTGACTTTC,CASSLGGANVLTF
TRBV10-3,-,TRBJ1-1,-,TGTGCCATCAGTCAAGGAGGACAGATAAACACTGAAGCTTTCTTT,CAISQGGQINTEAFF
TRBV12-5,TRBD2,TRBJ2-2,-,TGTGCTAGTGTTTCCTCCCCGGGACTAGCGGGCTCACGCGGGACCGGGGAGCTGTTTTTT,CASVSSPGLAGSRGTGELFF